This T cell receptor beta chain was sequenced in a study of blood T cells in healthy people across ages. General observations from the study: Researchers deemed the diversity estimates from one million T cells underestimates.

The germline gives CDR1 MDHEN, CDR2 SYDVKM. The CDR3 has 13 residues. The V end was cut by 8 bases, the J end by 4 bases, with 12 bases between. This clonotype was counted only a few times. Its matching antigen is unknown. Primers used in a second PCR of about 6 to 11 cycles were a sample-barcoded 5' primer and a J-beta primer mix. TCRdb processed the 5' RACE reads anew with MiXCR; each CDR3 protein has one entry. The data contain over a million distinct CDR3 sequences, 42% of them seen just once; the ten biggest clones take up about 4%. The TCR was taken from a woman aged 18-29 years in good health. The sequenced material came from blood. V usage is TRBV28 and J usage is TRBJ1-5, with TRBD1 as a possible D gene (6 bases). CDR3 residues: CASGGLGNQPQHF. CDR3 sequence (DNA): TGTGCCAGCGGGGGGCTGGGGAATCAGCCCCAGCATTTT.